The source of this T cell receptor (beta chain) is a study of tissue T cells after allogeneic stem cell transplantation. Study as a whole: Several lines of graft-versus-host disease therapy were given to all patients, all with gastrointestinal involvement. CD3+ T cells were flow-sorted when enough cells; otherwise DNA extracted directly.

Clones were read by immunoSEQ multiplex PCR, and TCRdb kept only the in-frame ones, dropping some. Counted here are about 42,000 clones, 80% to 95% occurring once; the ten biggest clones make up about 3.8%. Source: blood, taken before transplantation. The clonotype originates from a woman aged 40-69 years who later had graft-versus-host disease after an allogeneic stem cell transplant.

For the CDR3, the DNA is TGTGCCAGCAGCTTAGTAGGGCTAGCGGGAACCACCGGGGAGCTGTTTTTT. Translated, it gives CASSLVGLAGTTGELFF. The rearrangement uses TRBV7-2 and TRBJ2-2, with 9 positions matching TRBD2. Looked up from germline, CDR1 is SGHTA and CDR2 is FQGNSA. Trimming at V came to 1 base and at J to 4 bases, leaving 7 bases not matched to a gene. This CDR3 spans 17 amino acids.